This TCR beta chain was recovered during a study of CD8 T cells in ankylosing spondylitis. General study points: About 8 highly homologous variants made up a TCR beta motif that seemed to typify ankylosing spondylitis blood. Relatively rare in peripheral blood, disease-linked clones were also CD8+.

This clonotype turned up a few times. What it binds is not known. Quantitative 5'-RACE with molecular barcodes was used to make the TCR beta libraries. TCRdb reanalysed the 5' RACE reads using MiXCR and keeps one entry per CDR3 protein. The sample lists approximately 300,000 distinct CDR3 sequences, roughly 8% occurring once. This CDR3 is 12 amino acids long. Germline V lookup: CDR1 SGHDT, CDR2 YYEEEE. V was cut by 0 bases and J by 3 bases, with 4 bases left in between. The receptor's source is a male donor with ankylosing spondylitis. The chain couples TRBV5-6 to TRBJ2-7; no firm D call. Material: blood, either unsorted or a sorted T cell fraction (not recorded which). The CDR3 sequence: CASSLEDYEQYF. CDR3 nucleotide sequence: TGTGCCAGCAGCTTGGAGGACTACGAGCAGTACTTC.